This T cell receptor (beta chain) was retrieved from a study of cytomegalovirus exposure and HLA in healthy donors. General study results and limits: TRBV6-2, TRBV6-3 and some other V segments were excluded as indistinguishable.

Trimming took off 1 base at V and 5 bases at J, with 12 bases between the two ends. Looked up from germline, CDR1 is SGHNT and CDR2 is YYREEE (reference sequence). This CDR3 contains 14 residues. The PCR used 60 Vbeta and 13 Jbeta primers. Profiled with immunoSEQ multiplex PCR; TCRdb holds only in-frame clones, not every one. The data hold about 160,000 clones, with around 82% observed a single time. About this clone: Its target is not known.

The TCR sequence derives from a man aged 30-40 years in good health and CMV-seronegative. The chain combines TRBV5-4 with TRBJ1-2, with a possible D match to TRBD1 (6 bases). The material sequenced was PBMCs. CDR3 in DNA: TGTGCCAGCAGCTTGATTAATGGACAGTATGGCTACACCTTC. It translates to CASSLINGQYGYTF.